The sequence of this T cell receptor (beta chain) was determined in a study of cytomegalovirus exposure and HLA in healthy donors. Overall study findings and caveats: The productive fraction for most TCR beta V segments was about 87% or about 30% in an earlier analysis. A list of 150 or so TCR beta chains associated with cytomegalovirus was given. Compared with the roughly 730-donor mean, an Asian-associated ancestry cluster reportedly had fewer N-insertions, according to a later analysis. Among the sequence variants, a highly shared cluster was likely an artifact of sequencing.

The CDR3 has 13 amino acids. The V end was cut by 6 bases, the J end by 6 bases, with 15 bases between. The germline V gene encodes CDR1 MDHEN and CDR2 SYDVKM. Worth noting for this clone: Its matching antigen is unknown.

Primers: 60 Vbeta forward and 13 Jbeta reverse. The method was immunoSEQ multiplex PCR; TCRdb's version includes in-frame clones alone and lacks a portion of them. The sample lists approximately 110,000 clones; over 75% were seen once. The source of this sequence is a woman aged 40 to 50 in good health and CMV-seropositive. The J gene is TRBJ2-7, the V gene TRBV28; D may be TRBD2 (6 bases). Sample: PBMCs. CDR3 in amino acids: CASRPPRGSEQYF. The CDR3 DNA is TGTGCCAGCAGACCACCACGGGGGAGCGAGCAGTACTTC.